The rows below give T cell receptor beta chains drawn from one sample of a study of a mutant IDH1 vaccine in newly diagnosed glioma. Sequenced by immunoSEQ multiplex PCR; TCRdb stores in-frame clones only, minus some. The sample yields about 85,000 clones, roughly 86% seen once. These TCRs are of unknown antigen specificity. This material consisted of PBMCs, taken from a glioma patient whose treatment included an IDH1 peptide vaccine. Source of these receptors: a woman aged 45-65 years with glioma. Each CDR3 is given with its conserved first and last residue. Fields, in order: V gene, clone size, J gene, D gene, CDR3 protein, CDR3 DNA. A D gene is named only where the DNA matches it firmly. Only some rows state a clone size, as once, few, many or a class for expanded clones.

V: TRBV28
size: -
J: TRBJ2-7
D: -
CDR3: CASSSTHRTYEQYF
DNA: TGTGCCAGCAGTTCAACCCACCGCACCTACGAGCAGTACTTC

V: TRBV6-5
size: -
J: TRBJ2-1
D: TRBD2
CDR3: CASRLAGGPYNEQFF
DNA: TGTGCCAGCAGATTAGCGGGAGGGCCTTACAATGAGCAGTTCTTC

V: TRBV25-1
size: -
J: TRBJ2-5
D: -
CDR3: CASSEYVRAQETQYF
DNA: TGTGCCAGCAGTGAATATGTAAGGGCCCAAGAGACCCAGTACTTC

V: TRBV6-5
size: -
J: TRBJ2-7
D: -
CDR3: CASSYSDSLRTYEQYF
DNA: TGTGCCAGCAGTTACTCGGACAGCCTTCGGACCTACGAGCAGTACTTC

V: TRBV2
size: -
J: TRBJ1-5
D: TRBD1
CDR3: CASSGQGSNQPQHF
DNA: TGTGCCAGCTCGGGACAGGGGAGCAATCAGCCCCAGCATTTT

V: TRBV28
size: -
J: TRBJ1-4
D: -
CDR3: CASSSTGTGEKLFF
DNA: TGTGCCAGCAGCTCAACCGGGACCGGCGAAAAACTGTTTTTT

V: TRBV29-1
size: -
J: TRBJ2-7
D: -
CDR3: CSGGRNSYEQYF
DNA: TGCAGCGGGGGACGGAACTCCTACGAGCAGTACTTC

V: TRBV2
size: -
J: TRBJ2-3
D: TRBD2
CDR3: CASARASGGGASTDTQYF
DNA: TGTGCCAGCGCCCGGGCTAGCGGAGGAGGGGCTAGCACAGATACGCAGTATTTT

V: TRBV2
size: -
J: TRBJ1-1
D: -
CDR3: CASSEGGHWGTEAFF
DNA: TGTGCCAGCAGTGAAGGTGGCCACTGGGGCACTGAAGCTTTCTTT

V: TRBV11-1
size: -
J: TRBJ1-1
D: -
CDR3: CASSPLGGLRDTEAFF
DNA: TGTGCCAGCAGCCCGCTGGGGGGTTTACGGGACACTGAAGCTTTCTTT

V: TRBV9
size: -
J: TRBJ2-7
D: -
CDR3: CASSVGASSYEQYF
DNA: TGTGCCAGCAGCGTCGGGGCTAGCTCCTACGAGCAGTACTTC

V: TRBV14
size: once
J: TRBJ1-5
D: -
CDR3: CASSQDISQPQHF
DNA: TGTGCCAGCAGCCAAGATATTAGCCAGCCCCAGCATTTT

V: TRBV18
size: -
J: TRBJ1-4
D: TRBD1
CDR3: CASSRDRGTNEKLFF
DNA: TGTGCCAGCTCACGGGACAGGGGGACTAATGAAAAACTGTTTTTT

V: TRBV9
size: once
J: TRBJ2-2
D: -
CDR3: CASSVGGGSNTGELFF
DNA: TGTGCCAGCAGCGTAGGAGGGGGTTCCAACACCGGGGAGCTGTTTTTT

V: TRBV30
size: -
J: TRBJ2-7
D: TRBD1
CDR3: CASRQGSYEQYF
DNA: TGTGCCTCCAGACAGGGCTCCTACGAGCAGTACTTC

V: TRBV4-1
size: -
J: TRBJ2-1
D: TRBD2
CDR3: CASSQMGLAEYNEQFF
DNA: TGCGCCAGCAGCCAGATGGGACTAGCGGAATACAATGAGCAGTTCTTC

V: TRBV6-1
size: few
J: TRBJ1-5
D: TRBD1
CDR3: CASSEARGHQPQHF
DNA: TGTGCCAGCAGTGAAGCAAGGGGGCATCAGCCCCAGCATTTT

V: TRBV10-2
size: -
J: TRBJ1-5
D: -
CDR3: CASSATGRNQPQHF
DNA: TGCGCCAGCAGTGCAACAGGGCGGAATCAGCCCCAGCATTTT

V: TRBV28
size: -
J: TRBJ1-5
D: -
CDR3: CASRGGGGTSSNQPQHF
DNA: TGTGCCAGCAGAGGGGGTGGGGGGACGTCGAGCAATCAGCCCCAGCATTTT

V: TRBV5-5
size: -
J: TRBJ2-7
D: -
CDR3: CASSLNSYEQYF
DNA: TGTGCCAGCAGCTTAAACTCCTACGAGCAGTACTTC

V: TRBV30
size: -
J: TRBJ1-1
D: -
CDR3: CASRTDPEAFF
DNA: TGTGCCTCGAGGACAGATCCTGAAGCTTTCTTT

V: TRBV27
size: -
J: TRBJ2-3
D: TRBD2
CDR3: CASSPTSVEGPHTQYF
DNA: TGTGCCAGCAGCCCGACTAGCGTGGAGGGGCCCCATACGCAGTATTTT

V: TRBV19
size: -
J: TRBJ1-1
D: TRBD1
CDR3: CASSIADPKGAHTEAFF
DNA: TGTGCCAGTAGTATAGCCGACCCGAAGGGGGCGCACACTGAAGCTTTCTTT

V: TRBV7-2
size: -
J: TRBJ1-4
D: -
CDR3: CASSPLRGGLREKLFF
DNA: TGTGCCAGCAGCCCCCTAAGGGGAGGGTTGAGAGAAAAACTGTTTTTT

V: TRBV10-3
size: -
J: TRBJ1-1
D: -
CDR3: CAVMITQGTEAFF
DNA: TGTGCCGTTATGATTACTCAGGGGACTGAAGCTTTCTTT